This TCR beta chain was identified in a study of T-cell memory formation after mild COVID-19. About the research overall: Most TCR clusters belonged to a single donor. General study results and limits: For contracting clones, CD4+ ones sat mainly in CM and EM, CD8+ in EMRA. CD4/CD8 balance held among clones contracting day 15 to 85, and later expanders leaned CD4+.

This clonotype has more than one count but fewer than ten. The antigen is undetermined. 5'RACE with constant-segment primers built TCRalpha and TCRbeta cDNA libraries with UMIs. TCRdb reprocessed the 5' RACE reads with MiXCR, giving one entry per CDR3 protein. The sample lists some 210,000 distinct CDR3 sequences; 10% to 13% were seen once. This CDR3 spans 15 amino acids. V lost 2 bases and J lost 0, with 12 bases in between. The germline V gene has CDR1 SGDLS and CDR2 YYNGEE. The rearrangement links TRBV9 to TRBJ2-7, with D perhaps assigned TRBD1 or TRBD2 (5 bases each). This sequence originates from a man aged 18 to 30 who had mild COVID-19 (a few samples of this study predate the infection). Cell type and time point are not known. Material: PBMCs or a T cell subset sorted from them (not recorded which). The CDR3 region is CASSVGVANSYEQYF. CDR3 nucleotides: TGTGCCAGCAGCGTGGGGGTGGCGAACTCCTACGAGCAGTACTTC.